This entry features one T cell receptor (beta chain) sequence. It has no known antigen specificity. No much larger clone exists at a distance of one base, and base qualities are not known. These data are taken from a study of shared clonotypes between healthy human individuals (dated by TCRdb to 2020 to 2022). In the study overall: A few men and a couple of women, aged 18 to 49 years, made up the cohort. Per donor, three plates each were used for CD4 naive and CD4 memory, two for CD8 naive, and one for CD8 memory. To estimate repertoire size and how much clonotypes are shared between individuals, the study performed deep sequencing of blood TCR repertoires from about 5 healthy adults. Libraries were prepared and TCR repertoires were sequenced by different laboratories using diverse techniques, in order to increase sequencing depth and limit assay-specific biases. Between about 0.85 and 10 billion PBMCs per donor were obtained by leukapheresis. Results the study describes overall, beyond this receptor: Estimated clonotype richness was generally larger for naive than for memory subsets. Based on pairwise subsampling, the degree of clonotype sharing among donors was expected to be affected by sequencing depth. Sharing across a few donors was observed for roughly 5.4% of naive CD4, around 3.5% of naive CD8, about 2.3% of memory CD4, and roughly 0.4% of memory CD8 clonotypes. Sampling was limited to blood, and TCR repertoires in tissue likely differ from TCR repertoires in blood. The genetic and exposure-history diversity represented was limited by the small number of donors. Even with the large sequencing depth, rarefaction of the sorted-subset datasets indicated that sequencing was incomplete. Compared with non-shared clonotypes, clonotypes shared by all four sorted-subset donors had higher generation probabilities.

Trimming at the junction amounts to 1 base on V and 2 bases on J, and the germline ends lie 12 bases apart. The CDR3 measures 15 amino acids from cysteine to phenylalanine. Only the CDR3 DNA stays, 45 bases, in frame from base 1. For CDR1 and CDR2, the germline V gene lists SGHNT and YENEEA. Donors were healthy HIV-negative adults with no recently reported acute infections or vaccinations. Every donor was a Caucasian adult living in Nashville, Tennessee, USA. Magnetic negative selection was used to enrich CD4+ T cells, after which naive cells were positively selected on CD45RA and the negative fraction became the memory subset. After blood collection by leukapheresis, PBMCs were isolated using Ficoll-Histopaque density gradient centrifugation and then cryopreserved in the vapor phase of liquid nitrogen. Analytical flow cytometry was used to check the purity and quantity of each magnetically sorted T cell population. Genomic DNA was isolated from each sorted fraction and quantified by UV absorbance on a Nanodrop 2000c.

Using the deep immunoSEQ assay, TCR CDR3 regions were amplified from genomic DNA by multiplex PCR. Genomic DNA extracted from each cell subset was distributed evenly over all wells of several immunoSEQ 96-well plates, and each plate served as one replicate. For sorted subsets, 200 to 250 ng of genomic DNA, equivalent to 30,000 or so T cell genomes, went into each replicate PCR. Purified libraries were measured with a Qubit 3.0 fluorometer, size-checked on a Bioanalyzer 2100, and measured again with the KAPA Library Quantification kit. Each immunoSEQ 96-well plate was sequenced on its own single-read 150-cycle Illumina NextSeq 550 flow cell. In the original analysis: Because only junctional sequences without quality scores were contained in the immunoSEQ output, filtering matching that applied to full-length reads could not be performed. Sequences were annotated with PyIR, a Python wrapper for IgBLAST v1.9, and V/J genes and CDR3 were assigned using IMGT germline references. Reads were filtered out if the reads had weak V/J assignments (E-value above 1e-6), no CDR3, stop codons, out-of-frame junctions, or ambiguous translated residues. V3J clonotypes were defined as sequences sharing the same inferred V gene, J gene, and CDR3 amino acid sequence. Percentage overlap between repertoires was calculated by dividing the number of shared unique clonotypes by the size of the smaller repertoire. Richness of each repertoire was evaluated using RTK rarefaction, the Chao1 estimator, and Recon v2.1 estimates of unobserved clonotypes. Generation probabilities for all TCRbeta clonotypes obtained by the gDNA method from several donors were computed using OLGA. TCRdb took over this immuneACCESS table, retaining in-frame rearrangements with V and J assigned. Such tables are incomplete; in checked studies, under half of the missing clones stem from an unresolved V gene, and the remainder is unexplained. The V and J calls and clone size are taken from that table; D and trimming were inferred from the DNA. The sample contains about a million clones, around 80% of them found a single time. Approximately 1.5% of the sample is held by the ten biggest clonotypes.

The sample taken for sequencing was memory CD4+ T cells sorted from blood. The cell subset or site label here, explained by the study, means: CD45RA-negative fraction. In this chain, TRBV11-3 is recombined with TRBJ2-7, with the D gene not confidently named. The TCR comes from a man aged 18 to 29 in good health. The CDR3 amino acid sequence is: CASSLGHDPTYEQYF. The DNA is as follows: TGTGCCAGCAGCTTAGGACATGACCCTACCTACGAGCAGTACTTC.